A selection of T cell receptor beta chains follows, all from one sample in a study of human T cells and chemical hapten exposure. TCRdb analysed the RACE reads with MiXCR anew, one entry per CDR3 protein. The table includes 150,000 to 200,000 distinct CDR3 sequences, about a quarter detected once. The sequenced sample was whole blood, obtained in connection with sensitization to the hapten diphenylcyclopropenone (DPC). The origin of the receptors is a young woman with alopecia areata. Some clones in this sample may be carry-over from other donors' samples. CDR3s include the opening cysteine and the closing phenylalanine or tryptophan. A D gene is named only where the DNA matches it firmly. A clone size is listed for some rows: how often the clone was seen (once, few, many), or a class if it is expanded.

clone_size,j_call,v_call,d_call,cdr3_aa,cdr3_nt
many,TRBJ1-5,TRBV5-1,-,CASSLEGGSNQPQHF,TGCGCCAGCAGCTTGGAAGGGGGTAGCAATCAGCCCCAGCATTTT
many,TRBJ2-5,TRBV5-6,-,CASSLIGGETQYF,TGTGCCAGCAGCTTGATCGGGGGAGAGACCCAGTACTTC
-,TRBJ2-3,TRBV12-3/TRBV12-4,-,CASSLWRESTDTQYF,TGTGCCAGCAGTTTATGGCGGGAAAGCACAGATACGCAGTATTTT
-,TRBJ1-5,TRBV20-1,TRBD1,CSGQRGTGNNQPQHF,TGCAGTGGGCAGCGGGGGACAGGTAACAATCAGCCCCAGCATTTT
-,TRBJ2-1,TRBV20-1,-,CSARERPGPRSEQFF,TGCAGTGCTAGAGAAAGGCCGGGGCCCCGCTCGGAGCAGTTCTTC
-,TRBJ2-3,TRBV5-6,TRBD1,CASRGDRGTDTQYF,TGTGCCAGCAGGGGGGACAGGGGGACAGATACGCAGTATTTT
few,TRBJ2-7,TRBV3-1,TRBD2,CASSPLAGGTYEQYF,TGTGCCAGCAGCCCTTTGGCGGGGGGAACCTACGAGCAGTACTTC
-,TRBJ2-7,TRBV15,TRBD2,CATSGGGSYEQYF,TGTGCCACCAGCGGCGGGGGCTCCTACGAGCAGTACTTC
-,TRBJ2-4,TRBV7-9,TRBD1,CASSLADRIAKNIQYF,TGTGCCAGCAGCTTAGCGGACAGGATAGCCAAAAACATTCAGTACTTC
many,TRBJ1-1,TRBV28,-,CASSLGVSGNTEAFF,TGTGCCAGCAGTTTAGGTGTCTCCGGGAACACTGAAGCTTTCTTT
many,TRBJ2-3,TRBV20-1,-,CSARDGATDTQYF,TGCAGTGCCAGAGATGGGGCCACAGATACGCAGTATTTT
-,TRBJ2-1,TRBV29-1,-,CSVEGYRVSRNYNEQFF,TGCAGCGTTGAAGGGTATAGGGTATCCAGAAACTACAATGAGCAGTTCTTC
few,TRBJ1-3,TRBV30,-,CAWRVAAGNTIYF,TGTGCCTGGAGGGTGGCGGCTGGAAACACCATATATTTT
few,TRBJ2-1,TRBV20-1,TRBD2,CSARSGPSYNEQFF,TGCAGTGCTCGTAGCGGGCCTTCCTACAATGAGCAGTTCTTC
-,TRBJ2-7,TRBV6-2/TRBV6-3,-,CASSYDRTVNEQYF,TGTGCCAGCAGTTACGACCGGACAGTGAACGAGCAGTACTTC
few,TRBJ1-2,TRBV4-3,-,CASSQESVTNYGYTF,TGCGCCAGCAGCCAAGAGTCGGTCACGAACTATGGCTACACCTTC